This T cell receptor beta chain was retrieved from a study of OX40 agonist ivuxolimab in advanced cancers. Study in general: Ivuxolimab doses were 0.01, 0.1, 0.3, 1.5, 3 or 10 mg/kg every 2 weeks.

Germline V CDR1 and CDR2: SGHTS, YDEGEE. V lost 4 bases, J lost 5 bases, and 10 bases stayed unmatched. The CDR3 is 16 residues long. This clone was seen only once. Produced via immunoSEQ multiplex PCR; TCRdb's table is partial and in-frame only. The repertoire has around 94,000 clones, around 90% of them found once; the top ten carry 0.81%. The rearrangement uses TRBV5-8 and TRBJ1-4; 8 bases match TRBD1. The origin of this receptor is an adult with an advanced solid tumor such as melanoma, head and neck, liver or kidney cancer. This sample comprised CD4+ or CD8+ T cells sorted from blood, obtained in a trial of the OX40 agonist ivuxolimab. In DNA form, the CDR3 reads TGTGCCAGCAGCCCCGACAGGGGAGGGGTGAATGAAAAACTGTTTTTT. Amino acid sequence: CASSPDRGGVNEKLFF.